These T cell receptor beta chains were read from a single sample in a study of cytomegalovirus exposure and HLA in healthy donors. Some clones are missing from TCRdb's copy, which holds only in-frame ones; the method was immunoSEQ multiplex PCR. Seen here are some 70,000 clones, about 88% observed once, and the top ten hold 2.4%. The sample consisted of PBMCs. The receptors come from a woman in her fifties or sixties in good health and CMV-seronegative. CDR3s include the opening cysteine and the closing phenylalanine or tryptophan. A D gene is named only where the DNA matches it firmly. Only part of the rows carry a size: once, few, many, or a class if the clone is expanded.

size: -; D: TRBD2; J: TRBJ2-1; V: TRBV6-5; DNA: TGTGCCAGCGTTTCCGCGGGAGACAATGAGCAGTTCTTC; CDR3: CASVSAGDNEQFF
size: -; D: TRBD1; J: TRBJ1-1; V: TRBV4-1; DNA: TGCGCCAGCAGCCAAGGGGAGAGACAGGGGGCTTTCTTT; CDR3: CASSQGERQGAFF
size: -; D: -; J: TRBJ2-1; V: TRBV5-1; DNA: TGCGCCAGCAGTCCGGGAGACGGGACTCCTGAGCAGTTCTTC; CDR3: CASSPGDGTPEQFF
size: -; D: TRBD1; J: TRBJ1-1; V: TRBV7-9; DNA: TGTGCCAGCAGCTGGGGACAGACGAACACTGAAGCTTTCTTT; CDR3: CASSWGQTNTEAFF
size: -; D: -; J: TRBJ1-1; V: TRBV4-1; DNA: TGCGCCAGCAGCCAACAGACCAGGGGCAGGACGAACACTGAAGCTTTCTTT; CDR3: CASSQQTRGRTNTEAFF
size: few; D: -; J: TRBJ2-5; V: TRBV30; DNA: TGTGCCTGGAGTGTAACGGCGGGGCCGGGGACCCAGTACTTC; CDR3: CAWSVTAGPGTQYF
size: -; D: TRBD2; J: TRBJ2-5; V: TRBV29-1; DNA: TGCAGCGTTGAACCGACTAGCGGGATCCAAGAGACCCAGTACTTC; CDR3: CSVEPTSGIQETQYF
size: -; D: TRBD2; J: TRBJ2-5; V: TRBV6-1; DNA: TGTGCCAGCAGTGAGGGGGGGGTGAGAGAGACCCAGTACTTC; CDR3: CASSEGGVRETQYF
size: -; D: TRBD2; J: TRBJ2-3; V: TRBV5-1; DNA: TGCGCCAGCAGCTTGGCGACTAGCGGGAGGGCCAAAGATACGCAGTATTTT; CDR3: CASSLATSGRAKDTQYF
size: -; D: TRBD1; J: TRBJ1-5; V: TRBV5-6; DNA: TGTGCCAGCAGCTCCGGGACAGGGGGCAGTCAGCCCCAGCATTTT; CDR3: CASSSGTGGSQPQHF
size: -; D: TRBD1; J: TRBJ1-4; V: TRBV5-5; DNA: TGTGCCAGCAGCTCTCAGACAGGGACTAATGAAAAACTGTTTTTT; CDR3: CASSSQTGTNEKLFF
size: -; D: TRBD1; J: TRBJ2-3; V: TRBV7-9; DNA: TGTGCCAGCAGCTTAAGTATGTTCGTGACAGGGGACCCAGATACGCAGTATTTT; CDR3: CASSLSMFVTGDPDTQYF
size: -; D: -; J: TRBJ2-1; V: TRBV27; DNA: TGTGCCAGCAGTTTAAAGGGACTCGGCGCCGATGAGCAGTTCTTC; CDR3: CASSLKGLGADEQFF
size: once; D: TRBD1; J: TRBJ2-5; V: TRBV11-1; DNA: TGTGCCAGCAGCCCTTGGGACAGTCAAGAGACCCAGTACTTC; CDR3: CASSPWDSQETQYF
size: -; D: -; J: TRBJ2-2; V: TRBV18; DNA: TGTGCCAGCTCACCGGGGCTCCACAGGGCAACCGGGGAGCTGTTTTTT; CDR3: CASSPGLHRATGELFF
size: -; D: TRBD1; J: TRBJ1-1; V: TRBV5-6; DNA: TGTGCCAGCAGCAGCACAGGGGGCTTAGCAGCTTTCTTT; CDR3: CASSSTGGLAAFF
size: -; D: -; J: TRBJ2-1; V: TRBV2; DNA: TGTGCCAGCAGCCCGGGACACCCGTACAATGAGCAGTTCTTC; CDR3: CASSPGHPYNEQFF
size: few; D: TRBD1; J: TRBJ1-1; V: TRBV7-9; DNA: TGTGCCAGCAGCTCCAGACAGGGAATGAACACTGAAGCTTTCTTT; CDR3: CASSSRQGMNTEAFF
size: -; D: -; J: TRBJ1-1; V: TRBV6-1; DNA: TGTGCCAGCATGGTGGAGGTAGGCACTGAAGCTTTCTTT; CDR3: CASMVEVGTEAFF
size: -; D: -; J: TRBJ1-2; V: TRBV4-1; DNA: TGCGCCAGCAGCCGAGGAGCCCTTAACTATGGCTACACCTTC; CDR3: CASSRGALNYGYTF
size: -; D: TRBD1; J: TRBJ2-1; V: TRBV27; DNA: TGTGCCAGCAGTCTCCTATCCTCGGGACAGGGGACCAATGAGCAGTTCTTC; CDR3: CASSLLSSGQGTNEQFF
size: -; D: TRBD1; J: TRBJ1-4; V: TRBV6-1; DNA: TGTGCCAGCACCAGCGGCGGGACAGGGAATGAAAAACTGTTTTTT; CDR3: CASTSGGTGNEKLFF
size: -; D: TRBD1; J: TRBJ2-1; V: TRBV9; DNA: TGTGCCAGCAGCCCCGGACAGGGTTCCTACAATGAGCAGTTCTTC; CDR3: CASSPGQGSYNEQFF
size: -; D: -; J: TRBJ2-5; V: TRBV7-2; DNA: TGTGCCAGCAGCTCCAAAGAGACCCAGTACTTC; CDR3: CASSSKETQYF
size: few; D: TRBD2; J: TRBJ2-2; V: TRBV5-1; DNA: TGCGCCAGCAGCTTGGCCCGCGGACTAGCGGGAGCATCCGGGGAGCTGTTTTTT; CDR3: CASSLARGLAGASGELFF
size: -; D: TRBD1; J: TRBJ1-5; V: TRBV4-3; DNA: TGCGCCAGCAGCCAGGACAGGGGAATCGGTCAGCCCCAGCATTTT; CDR3: CASSQDRGIGQPQHF
size: -; D: TRBD1; J: TRBJ1-1; V: TRBV4-1; DNA: TGCGCCAGCAGCCAAGGAGGGACAGTGAACACTGAAGCTTTCTTT; CDR3: CASSQGGTVNTEAFF
size: -; D: TRBD1; J: TRBJ2-1; V: TRBV29-1; DNA: TGCAGCGTTGTAACAGGGGTTTACAATGAGCAGTTCTTC; CDR3: CSVVTGVYNEQFF
size: -; D: -; J: TRBJ1-5; V: TRBV18; DNA: TGTGCCAGCTCATCCCTCGACGCGGGGAACAATCAGCCCCAGCATTTT; CDR3: CASSSLDAGNNQPQHF
size: -; D: -; J: TRBJ2-5; V: TRBV6-6; DNA: TGTGCCAGCAGTTACCTACAGGGCGTCCCGTCGACCCAGTACTTC; CDR3: CASSYLQGVPSTQYF
size: -; D: -; J: TRBJ1-5; V: TRBV5-3; DNA: TGTGCCAGAAGCCCTATACAGGGAAGGAAGAATCAGCCCCAGCATTTT; CDR3: CARSPIQGRKNQPQHF
size: -; D: TRBD2; J: TRBJ2-1; V: TRBV5-8; DNA: TGTGCCAGCAGTCTTGGTTTCGGGACTAGCGGGATAGAGCAGTTCTTC; CDR3: CASSLGFGTSGIEQFF
size: -; D: TRBD2; J: TRBJ2-2; V: TRBV5-1; DNA: TGCGCCAGCAGCTACGGACTAGCGAACACCGGGGAGCTGTTTTTT; CDR3: CASSYGLANTGELFF
size: -; D: TRBD2; J: TRBJ2-1; V: TRBV7-2; DNA: TGTGCCAGCAGCGCGGGACTAGCGGGAGTCGGTGAGCAGTTCTTC; CDR3: CASSAGLAGVGEQFF
size: -; D: TRBD1; J: TRBJ2-2; V: TRBV5-8; DNA: TGTGCCAGCAGCTCAAACGGACAGGGCTGGGCCGGGGAGCTGTTTTTT; CDR3: CASSSNGQGWAGELFF
size: -; D: -; J: TRBJ2-7; V: TRBV19; DNA: TGTGCCAGTAGTATGAGAGAGGGATTCTCCTACGAGCAGTACTTC; CDR3: CASSMREGFSYEQYF
size: -; D: -; J: TRBJ1-1; V: TRBV10-3; DNA: TGTGCCATCAGTGACGGGTCTCGGTACGTTGGCACTGAAGCTTTCTTT; CDR3: CAISDGSRYVGTEAFF
size: few; D: -; J: TRBJ1-4; V: TRBV5-1; DNA: TGCGCCAGCAGCCTCCGGGACAAAGATGAAAAACTGTTTTTT; CDR3: CASSLRDKDEKLFF
size: -; D: TRBD2; J: TRBJ2-7; V: TRBV10-3; DNA: TGTGCCAGCACCGGGACTAGCGGATACGAGCAGTACTTC; CDR3: CASTGTSGYEQYF
size: -; D: TRBD1; J: TRBJ1-5; V: TRBV18; DNA: TGTGCCAGCTCACCAGGGACAGGGGGACAGCCCCAGCATTTT; CDR3: CASSPGTGGQPQHF
size: few; D: TRBD1; J: TRBJ1-2; V: TRBV13; DNA: TGTGCCAGCAGCAGCAGTCCAAGAGGAGGGGGCTCTGGCTACACCTTC; CDR3: CASSSSPRGGGSGYTF
size: -; D: -; J: TRBJ1-1; V: TRBV4-1; DNA: TGCGCCAGCAGCCGGGGTTCAGGCGCGATTGGGGCCACTGAAGCTTTCTTT; CDR3: CASSRGSGAIGATEAFF
size: -; D: -; J: TRBJ2-5; V: TRBV7-2; DNA: TGTGCCAGCAGCTTAGACAGAGTCATGGAGACCCAGTACTTC; CDR3: CASSLDRVMETQYF
size: -; D: -; J: TRBJ2-1; V: TRBV11-2; DNA: TGTGCCAGCAGCCAAGGTAGGGGCACTATTTCCTACAATGAGCAGTTCTTC; CDR3: CASSQGRGTISYNEQFF
size: -; D: -; J: TRBJ1-2; V: TRBV28; DNA: TGTGCCAGCAGAAATACAGGGACGGAGGACTATGGCTACACCTTC; CDR3: CASRNTGTEDYGYTF